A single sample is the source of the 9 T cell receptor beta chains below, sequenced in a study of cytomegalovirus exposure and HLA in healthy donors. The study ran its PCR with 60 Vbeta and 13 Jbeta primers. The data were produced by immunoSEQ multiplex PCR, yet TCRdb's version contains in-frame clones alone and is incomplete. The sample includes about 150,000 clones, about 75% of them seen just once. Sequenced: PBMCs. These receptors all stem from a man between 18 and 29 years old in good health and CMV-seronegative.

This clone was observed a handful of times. The CDR3: CASSLSSYQGLAEETQYF. CDR3 nucleotides: TGTGCCAGCAGTTTGAGCAGCTATCAGGGACTAGCGGAAGAGACCCAGTACTTC. V gene TRBV28 combines with J gene TRBJ2-5, with TRBD2 matching 11 bases. V trimming: 3 bases; J trimming: 3 bases; junction bases outside the gene matches: 12. The CDR3 consists of 18 residues. Germline lookup yields CDR1 MDHEN and CDR2 SYDVKM.

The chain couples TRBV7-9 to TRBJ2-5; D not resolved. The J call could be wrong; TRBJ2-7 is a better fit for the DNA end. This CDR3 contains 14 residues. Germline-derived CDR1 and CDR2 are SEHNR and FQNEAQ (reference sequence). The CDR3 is CASNGFSPSDEQYF. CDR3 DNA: TGTGCCAGCAATGGGTTTTCGCCGAGCGACGAGCAGTACTTC.

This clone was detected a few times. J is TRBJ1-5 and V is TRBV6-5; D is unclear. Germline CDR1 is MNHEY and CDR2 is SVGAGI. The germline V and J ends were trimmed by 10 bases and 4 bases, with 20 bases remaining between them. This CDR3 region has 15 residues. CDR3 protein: CATRLSFSPNQPQHF. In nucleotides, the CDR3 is TGTGCCACCCGATTATCGTTTAGTCCTAATCAGCCCCAGCATTTT.

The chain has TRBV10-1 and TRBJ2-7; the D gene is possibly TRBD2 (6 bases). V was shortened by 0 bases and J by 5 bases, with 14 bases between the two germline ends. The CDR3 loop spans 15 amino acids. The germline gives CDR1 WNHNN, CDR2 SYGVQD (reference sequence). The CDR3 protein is CASSESRWGVHEQYF. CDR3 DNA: TGCGCCAGCAGTGAGTCCCGCTGGGGGGTCCACGAGCAGTACTTC.

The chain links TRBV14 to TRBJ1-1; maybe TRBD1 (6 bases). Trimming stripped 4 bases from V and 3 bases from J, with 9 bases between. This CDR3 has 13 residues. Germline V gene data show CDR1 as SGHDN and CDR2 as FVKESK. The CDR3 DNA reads TGTGCCAGCAGCCTACAGGGCTACACTGAAGCTTTCTTT. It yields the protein CASSLQGYTEAFF.

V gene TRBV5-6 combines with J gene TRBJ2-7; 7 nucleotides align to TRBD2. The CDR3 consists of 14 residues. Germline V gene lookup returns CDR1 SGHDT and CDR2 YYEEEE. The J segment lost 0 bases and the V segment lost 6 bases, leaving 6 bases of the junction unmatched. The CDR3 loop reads CASIRGGNSYEQYF. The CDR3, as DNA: TGTGCCAGCATTCGGGGAGGGAACTCCTACGAGCAGTACTTC.

CDR3 region: CASSEEGAGLSSYEQYF. The CDR3 region has the DNA TGTGCCAGCAGCGAAGAAGGAGCGGGGTTAAGCTCCTACGAGCAGTACTTC. The rearrangement links TRBV9 to TRBJ2-7; TRBD2 aligns across 7 bases. The CDR3 covers 17 residues. Germline values: CDR1 SGDLS, CDR2 YYNGEE. Trimming cost V 3 bases and J 0 bases; bases outside gene matches: 12.

The DNA of the CDR3 is TGTGCCAGCAGCTTGGCCCCCAGGGGGGGCTACACCTTC. Translating it yields CASSLAPRGGYTF. J is TRBJ1-2 and V is TRBV5-8, with TRBD1 identical over 7 bases. The V gene's germline CDR1 is SGHTS and CDR2 YDEGEE. V shed 0 bases, J shed 8 bases, and the junction held 4 bases outside the gene matches. The CDR3 is 13 residues long.

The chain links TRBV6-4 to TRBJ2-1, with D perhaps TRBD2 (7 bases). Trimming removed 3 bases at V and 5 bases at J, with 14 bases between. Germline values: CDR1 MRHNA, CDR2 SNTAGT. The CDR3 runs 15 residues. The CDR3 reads CASSETGGGNNEQFF. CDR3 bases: TGTGCCAGCAGTGAGACCGGCGGGGGCAACAATGAGCAGTTCTTC.